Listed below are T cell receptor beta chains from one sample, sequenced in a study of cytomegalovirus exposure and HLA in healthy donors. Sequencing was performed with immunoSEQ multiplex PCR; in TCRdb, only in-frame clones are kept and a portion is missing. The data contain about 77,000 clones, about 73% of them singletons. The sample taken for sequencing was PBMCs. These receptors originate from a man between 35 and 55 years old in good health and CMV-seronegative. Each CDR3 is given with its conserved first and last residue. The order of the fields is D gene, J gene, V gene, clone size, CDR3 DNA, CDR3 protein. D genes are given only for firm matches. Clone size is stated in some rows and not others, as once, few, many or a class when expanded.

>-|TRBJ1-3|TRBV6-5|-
TGTGCCAGCAGTTACGGCTCGAAACACACCATATATTTT
CASSYGSKHTIYF
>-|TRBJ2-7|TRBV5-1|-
TGCGCCAGCAGCCCGAGGGACAACGCCGAGCAGTACTTC
CASSPRDNAEQYF
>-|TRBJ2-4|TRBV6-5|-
TGTGCCAGCGGCAGTCCGACCAAAAACATTCAGTACTTC
CASGSPTKNIQYF
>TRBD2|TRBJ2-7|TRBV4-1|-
TGCGCCAGCAGCCTTCGGGAAGCGGGAGTAAACGAGCAGTACTTC
CASSLREAGVNEQYF
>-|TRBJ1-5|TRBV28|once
TGTGCCAGCAGTTTGGTCGGGGTAAATCAGCCCCAGCATTTT
CASSLVGVNQPQHF
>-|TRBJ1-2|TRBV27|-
TGTGCCAGCAGTTTGACCAGGGCCCGTCGCGCCTACACCTTC
CASSLTRARRAYTF
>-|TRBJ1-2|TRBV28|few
TGTGCCAGCAGTGACAGCACCTATGGCTACACCTTC
CASSDSTYGYTF
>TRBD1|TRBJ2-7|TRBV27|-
TGTGCCAGCAGTCCATTAACGACAGGGGGCGCGGGAGAGCAGTACTTC
CASSPLTTGGAGEQYF
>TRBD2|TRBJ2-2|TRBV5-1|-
TGCGCCAGCAGCCCGGGGGGGCAGGGGAACACCGGGGAGCTGTTTTTT
CASSPGGQGNTGELFF
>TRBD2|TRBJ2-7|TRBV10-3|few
TGTGCCATCAGTCCTTTGGGGGAGGGTAGCTCCTACGAGCAGTACTTC
CAISPLGEGSSYEQYF
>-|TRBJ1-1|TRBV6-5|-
TGTGCCAGCAGTTACTCGTACCAGGGGAAGAACACTGAAGCTTTCTTT
CASSYSYQGKNTEAFF
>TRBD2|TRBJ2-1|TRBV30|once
TGTGCCTGGGGGACTAGCGGGAGGTCTGAGCAGTTCTTC
CAWGTSGRSEQFF
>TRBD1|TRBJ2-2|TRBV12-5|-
TGTGCTAGTGGTTCGACCCCCCCACCGGACAGGACAGACACCGGGGAGCTGTTTTTT
CASGSTPPPDRTDTGELFF
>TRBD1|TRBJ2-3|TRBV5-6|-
TGTGCCAGCAGAAGGACAGGGGGTGGAGATACGCAGTATTTT
CASRRTGGGDTQYF
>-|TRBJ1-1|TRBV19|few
TGTGCCAGTAGTACCGGACGGGAGAACACTGAAGCTTTCTTT
CASSTGRENTEAFF
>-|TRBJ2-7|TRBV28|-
TGTGCCAGCAGCCTTCCCCCCTACGAGCAGTACTTC
CASSLPPYEQYF
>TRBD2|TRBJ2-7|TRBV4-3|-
TGCGCCAGCAGCCAAGATGGCGGGAGTGCCTACGAGCAGTACTTC
CASSQDGGSAYEQYF
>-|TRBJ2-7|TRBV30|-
TGTGCCTGGAGTGGGTCAAGGGGGAGCTCCTACGAGCAGTACTTC
CAWSGSRGSSYEQYF
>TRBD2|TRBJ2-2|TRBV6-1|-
TGTGCCAGCAGTGAAACCGAGGCGACTAGCGGGAGCACCGGGGAGCTGTTTTTT
CASSETEATSGSTGELFF
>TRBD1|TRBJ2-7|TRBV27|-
TGTGCCAGCAGTTTGGGGCGGGGACAGGGCCCCTACGAGCAGTACTTC
CASSLGRGQGPYEQYF
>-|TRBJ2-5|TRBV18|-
TGTGCCAGCTCACCACGGGAGCCCCCTAGGGAGACCCAGTACTTC
CASSPREPPRETQYF
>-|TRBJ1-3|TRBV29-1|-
TGCAGCGCCCGGAGGGACTCTGGAAACACCATATATTTT
CSARRDSGNTIYF
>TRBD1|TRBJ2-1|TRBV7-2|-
TGTGCCAGCAGACGACAGGGGTCGGCGGTCAATGAGCAGTTCTTC
CASRRQGSAVNEQFF